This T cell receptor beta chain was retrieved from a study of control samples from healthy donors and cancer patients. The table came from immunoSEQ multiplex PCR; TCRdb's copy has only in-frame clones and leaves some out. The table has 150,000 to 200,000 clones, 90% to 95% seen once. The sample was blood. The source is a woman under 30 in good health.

The CDR3 sequence is CASSLGQGVAYGYTF. For the CDR3, the DNA is TGTGCCAGCAGCTTAGGCCAGGGGGTTGCCTATGGCTACACCTTC. The chain is built from TRBV7-2 and TRBJ1-2; 7 bases agree with TRBD1. CDR1 and CDR2 (germline): SGHTA, FQGNSA. V was pared by 1 base and J by 4 bases, with 6 bases of the junction left unmatched. CDR3 size: 15 residues.